These 20 T cell receptor beta chains originate from one sample sequenced in a study of blood T cell repertoires in COVID-19. The data were produced by immunoSEQ multiplex PCR, yet TCRdb's version contains in-frame clones alone and is incomplete. The sample yields 140,000 to 150,000 clones, approximately 80% seen once. Sequenced: peripheral blood. These receptors were taken from a human donor in a cohort sampled during active COVID-19.

The chain combines TRBV5-4 with TRBJ2-5; maybe TRBD1 (6 bases). CDR3 length: 15 residues. Germline-derived CDR1 and CDR2 are SGHNT and YYREEE (reference sequence). Trimming shortened V by 4 bases and J by 5 bases, and 18 bases separated the two germline ends. The DNA for the CDR3 is TGTGCCAGCAGCCCCTTCGGGACATCGAAGGAGACCCAGTACTTC. Residues: CASSPFGTSKETQYF.

This clone was seen only a few times. V is TRBV24-1 and J is TRBJ2-3; TRBD2 aligns across 7 bases. Germline loops: CDR1 KGHDR, CDR2 SFDVKD. This CDR3 spans 14 amino acids. The junction had 11 bases not matched to a gene; V was cut back by 7 bases and J by 8 bases. The CDR3 region is CATSPAAGSGTQYF. DNA of the CDR3: TGTGCCACCAGCCCCGCAGCGGGGTCCGGTACGCAGTATTTT.

CDR3 coding DNA: TGTGCCAGCTCGGGACAGTTATACAATGAGCAGTTCTTC. Its translation: CASSGQLYNEQFF. V gene TRBV13 combines with J gene TRBJ2-1; 7 bases are shared with TRBD1. Unmatched junction bases numbered 5, after V lost 8 bases and J lost 4 bases. Germline V gene lookup returns CDR1 PRHDT and CDR2 FYEKMQ (reference sequence). The CDR3 loop spans 13 amino acids. Looking up the rest from reference TRBV13 and TRBJ2-1 gives the full variable domain: AAGVIQSPRHLIKEKRETATLKCYPIPRHDTVYWYQQGPGQDPQFLISFYEKMQSDKGSIPDRFSAQQFSDYHSELNMSSLELGDSALYFCASSGQLYNEQFFGPGTRLTVL.

The CDR3 reads CASSIELAGAPSASNEQFF. The DNA of the CDR3 is TGTGCCAGTAGTATAGAGCTAGCGGGGGCCCCGAGTGCCTCCAATGAGCAGTTCTTC. The J gene is TRBJ2-1, the V gene TRBV19; 10 nucleotides line up with TRBD2. Trimming at V came to 0 bases and at J to 6 bases, leaving 14 bases not matched to a gene. The CDR3 runs to 19 residues. Germline V gene data show CDR1 as LNHDA and CDR2 as SQIVND (reference sequence).

This chain links TRBV5-4 with TRBJ2-3, with a possible D match to TRBD2 (5 bases). This CDR3 is 14 amino acids long. Germline CDR1 and CDR2: SGHNT and YYREEE (reference sequence). Trimming took off 5 bases at V and 0 bases at J, with 10 bases between the two ends. Written as DNA, the CDR3 is TGTGCCAGCAGGGCGGGTATTAGCACAGATACGCAGTATTTT. The encoded protein is CASRAGISTDTQYF.

This sequence joins TRBV12-3 or TRBV12-4 and TRBJ1-2, with 7 nucleotides matching TRBD1. This CDR3 spans 13 amino acids. Trimming cost V 7 bases and J 5 bases; bases outside gene matches: 7. The CDR3 region has the DNA TGTGCCAGCACCTTCGGACAGGTATATGGCTACACCTTC. Translation: CASTFGQVYGYTF.

The chain carries TRBV28 and TRBJ2-5; 9 bases line up with TRBD1. Germline CDR1 reads MDHEN; CDR2 reads SYDVKM. The CDR3 runs 14 residues. The V and J ends lost 3 bases and 7 bases, in that order; junction bases with no gene match: 6. The CDR3 nucleotides are TGTGCCAGCAGTTTCGGGGACAGGGAGGGGACCCAGTACTTC. Protein sequence: CASSFGDREGTQYF.

This CDR3 is CASSVGGAARETQYF. Here the CDR3 DNA reads TGTGCCAGCAGCGTCGGAGGGGCCGCTCGGGAGACCCAGTACTTC. The J gene is TRBJ2-5, the V gene TRBV9; a weak D match, TRBD2 (6 bases). This CDR3 has 15 amino acids. In germline, CDR1 is SGDLS, CDR2 YYNGEE. With 2 bases removed from V and 5 bases from J, the gap between germline ends came to 16 bases. Full variable domain (rest looked up from reference TRBV9 and TRBJ2-5): DSGVTQTPKHLITATGQRVTLRCSPRSGDLSVYWYQQSLDQGLQFLIQYYNGEERAKGNILERFSAQQFPDLHSELNLSSLELGDSALYFCASSVGGAARETQYFGPGTRLLVL.

The V and J genes are TRBV3-1 (or the pseudogene TRBV3-2) and TRBJ2-6, with D possibly being TRBD1 (6 bases). This CDR3 has 17 amino acids. Germline CDR1 is LGHDT and CDR2 is YNNKEL (reference sequence). The V end was cut by 4 bases, the J end by 0 bases, with 13 bases between. CDR3 sequence: CASSPGTPNSGANVLTF. The CDR3 bases are TGTGCCAGCAGCCCCGGGACACCAAACTCTGGGGCCAACGTCCTGACTTTC.

The rearrangement links TRBV9 to TRBJ1-2, with D unresolved. Trimming took 2 bases from V and 0 from J, leaving 14 bases between them. CDR1 and CDR2 from the germline V gene are SGDLS and YYNGEE. There are 16 residues in the CDR3. CDR3 sequence (DNA): TGTGCCAGCAGCGTGGGCCCAGTGGGTCCTAACTATGGCTACACCTTC. This codes for CASSVGPVGPNYGYTF.

J is TRBJ2-7 and V is TRBV28, with D maybe TRBD2 (5 bases). This CDR3 contains 12 residues. Germline assignment: CDR1 MDHEN and CDR2 SYDVKM. Trimming cost V 6 bases and J 9 bases, with 15 bases left between them. The CDR3: CASRTSPGGQYF. In nucleotides, the CDR3 is TGTGCCAGCAGAACTAGTCCCGGTGGGCAGTACTTC.

The genes are TRBV4-2 and TRBJ2-4; 7 positions agree with TRBD1. The CDR3 contains 16 residues. The germline V gene has CDR1 LGHNA and CDR2 YNFKEQ. V lost 0 bases and J lost 4; bases outside the gene matches: 6. CDR3 in DNA: TGTGCCAGCAGCCAAGATGGGGACAGTACTAAAAACATTCAGTACTTC. Protein: CASSQDGDSTKNIQYF.

The chain has TRBV7-2 and TRBJ2-5, with TRBD2 matching over 10 bases. The ends lost 5 bases at V and 1 base at J; junction bases unmatched: 10. Germline loops: CDR1 SGHTA, CDR2 FQGNSA. The CDR3 is 17 residues long. In DNA form, the CDR3 reads TGTGCCAGCAGCCTTGGGACTAGCGCGTCACCCCAAGAGACCCAGTACTTC. Translation gives CASSLGTSASPQETQYF.

The CDR3 protein is CATTENPGVGTEAFF. DNA for the CDR3: TGTGCCACCACCGAGAACCCAGGGGTGGGCACTGAAGCTTTCTTT. This chain links TRBV6-5 with TRBJ1-1, with D possibly TRBD1 on 6 matching bases. Trimming shortened V by 10 bases and J by 4 bases, and 22 bases separated the two germline ends. Germline V gene data show CDR1 as MNHEY and CDR2 as SVGAGI. There are 15 residues in the CDR3.

The chain combines TRBV27 with TRBJ1-1; TRBD1 matches at 7 bases. Germline assignment: CDR1 MNHEY and CDR2 SMNVEV (reference sequence). The CDR3 extends over 16 amino acids. J gave up 4 bases and V 6 bases, and 14 bases lay outside the gene matches. The CDR3 region is CASSLRGTGVGTEAFF. The CDR3 DNA follows: TGTGCCAGCAGCCTGAGGGGCACAGGGGTCGGCACTGAAGCTTTCTTT.

The chain combines TRBV18 with TRBJ2-7, with D maybe TRBD1 (6 bases). Trimming took off 2 bases at V and 2 bases at J, with 13 bases between the two ends. Germline lookup yields CDR1 KGHSH and CDR2 LQKENI. The CDR3 sequence is 15 residues long. CDR3 in amino acids: CASSPIPGATYEQYF. CDR3 DNA: TGTGCCAGCTCACCAATCCCAGGGGCTACCTACGAGCAGTACTTC.

This clone was observed a few times. The chain is built from TRBV5-1 and TRBJ1-1; a weak D match, TRBD1 (5 bases). Trimming left V 2 bases short and J 4 bases short, with 9 bases between. The CDR3 totals 13 residues. Germline lookup yields CDR1 SGHRS and CDR2 YFSETQ. In DNA form, the CDR3 reads TGCGCCAGCAGCTTTTACGGGGGCACTGAAGCTTTCTTT. It encodes CASSFYGGTEAFF.

This sequence joins TRBV7-3 and TRBJ2-2, with 7 bases fitting TRBD1. The CDR3 extends over 14 amino acids. CDR1 and CDR2 from the germline V gene are SGHTA and FQGTGA. The J segment lost 4 bases and the V segment lost 5 bases, leaving 4 bases of the junction unmatched. CDR3 sequence: CASSTTGPTGELFF. The DNA of the CDR3 is TGTGCCAGCAGCACGACAGGGCCCACCGGGGAGCTGTTTTTT.

This chain joins TRBV3-1 (or the pseudogene TRBV3-2) and TRBJ1-2; TRBD1 is a possible D gene (5 bases). Germline assignment: CDR1 LGHDT and CDR2 YNNKEL (reference sequence). The CDR3 runs 14 residues. Trimming left V 2 bases short and J 1 base short, with 8 bases between. CDR3 nucleotides: TGTGCCAGCAGCCAACCGGGACTTAACTATGGCTACACCTTC. Amino acid sequence: CASSQPGLNYGYTF.

This chain uses TRBV18 with TRBJ2-3; TRBD2 matches at 8 bases. Trimming took 2 bases from V and 4 from J; bases not matched to a gene: 8. Germline-derived CDR1 and CDR2 are KGHSH and LQKENI. The CDR3 is 16 residues long. CDR3 nucleotide sequence: TGTGCCAGCTCACCAACTCCGGGACTAGGGGCAGATACGCAGTATTTT. Translating it yields CASSPTPGLGADTQYF.